These 18 T cell receptor beta chains share one sample of origin, sequenced in a study of CD8+ T cells in alopecia areata. Following RNA extraction, reverse transcription yielded cDNA that acted as the sequencing template. TCRdb's copy holds only in-frame clones and misses some; the assay was immunoSEQ multiplex PCR. Of 270,000 or so clones listed, roughly 60% are singletons. Noted treatment: oral pan-JAK inhibitor, 5-10 mg twice daily. This specimen was CD4+ T cells sorted from blood, taken at week 24, from a patient treated with tofacitinib. The source of these receptors is a human donor with alopecia areata.

This clone was recorded a few times. This chain connects TRBV2 to TRBJ1-6; D remains unclear. The CDR3 has 13 amino acids. V was cut by 3 bases and J by 10 bases, with 10 bases left in between. Germline values: CDR1 SNHLY, CDR2 FYNNEI. The DNA for the CDR3 is TGTGCCAGCAGTGATTCAGTTAGATCACCCCTCCACTTT. It translates to CASSDSVRSPLHF.

The gene calls are TRBV11-2 and TRBJ2-1, with D unresolved. Germline values: CDR1 SGHAT, CDR2 FQNNGV. This CDR3 has 13 residues. V lost 1 base and J lost 4, with 5 bases in between. This CDR3 is CASSLAGYNEQFF. In DNA, the CDR3 is TGTGCCAGCAGCTTAGCTGGGTACAATGAGCAGTTCTTC.

This clone was recorded only once. The chain links TRBV11-1 to TRBJ2-7, with 8 bases fitting TRBD1. Germline-derived CDR1 and CDR2 are SGHAT and FQDESV (reference sequence). The CDR3 is made up of 14 amino acids. Germline trimming cut 6 bases from V and 3 bases from J; bases unmatched to any gene: 7. The CDR3 reads CASRRGQGIYEQYF. The CDR3 bases are TGTGCCAGCAGACGAGGACAGGGTATCTACGAGCAGTACTTC.

This clone was observed a handful of times. CDR3 amino acids: CSVEGLALDKNIQYF. CDR3 nucleotides: TGCAGCGTTGAAGGGTTGGCCCTCGACAAAAACATTCAGTACTTC. The chain links TRBV29-1 to TRBJ2-4; D remains ambiguous. The CDR3 covers 15 residues. Germline-derived CDR1 and CDR2 are SQVTM and ANQGSEA. Trimming pared 1 base from V and 3 bases from J, leaving 13 bases between.

The gene calls are TRBV23-1 and TRBJ2-1; 8 bases fit TRBD1. TRBV23-1 is an open reading frame, and its role is uncertain. This CDR3 is 15 amino acids long. The V gene end was trimmed by 8 bases and the J gene end by 9 bases; junction bases not matched to a gene: 15. CDR3 loop: CASARQGFTTIEQFF. The CDR3 DNA sequence: TGCGCCAGCGCAAGACAGGGGTTCACTACAATTGAGCAGTTCTTC.

The chain joins TRBV4-3 to TRBJ1-2, with D possibly TRBD1 on 5 matching bases. CDR1 is LGHNA, CDR2 YSLEER, per germline. This CDR3 is built from 16 residues. Trimming took off 1 base at V and 6 bases at J, with 18 bases between the two ends. CDR3 loop: CASSQVSGGEGDGYTF. CDR3 DNA: TGCGCCAGCAGCCAAGTCTCGGGGGGAGAAGGGGATGGCTACACCTTC.

Only one count was recorded for this clone. This chain joins TRBV20-1 and TRBJ1-1; D is ambiguous. Trimming cost V 4 bases and J 2 bases, with 5 bases left between them. The CDR3 length is 11 residues. Germline values: CDR1 DFQATT, CDR2 SNEGSKA (reference sequence). The CDR3 sequence is CSANYNTEAFF. The CDR3 nucleotides are TGCAGTGCTAACTATAACACTGAAGCTTTCTTT.

V usage is TRBV4-1 and J usage is TRBJ1-1, with 11 bases aligning to TRBD1. The CDR3 spans 16 residues. CDR1 MGHRA and CDR2 YSYEKL come from the germline V gene. V lost 4 bases and J lost 0; bases outside the gene matches: 4. The CDR3 DNA is TGCGCCAGCAGCCCGGGGACAGGGGGAATGAACACTGAAGCTTTCTTT. Residues: CASSPGTGGMNTEAFF.

CDR3 bases: TGCGCCAGCAGTCAATCGAGGCATACCAATGAAAAACTGTTTTTT. Amino acids: CASSQSRHTNEKLFF. The rearrangement joins TRBV23-1 to TRBJ1-4, with D uncertain. TRBV23-1 has ORF status, its function being uncertain. The CDR3 sequence is 15 residues long. V was cut by 0 bases and J by 5 bases, with 10 bases left in between.

This clone has just a few counts. This chain links TRBV4-1 with TRBJ1-1; D uncertain. Trimming cost V 3 bases and J 1 base, with 15 bases left between them. Germline V gives CDR1 MGHRA, CDR2 YSYEKL. This CDR3 spans 16 amino acids. CDR3 region: CASSHVRSRSNTEAFF. The CDR3 region has the DNA TGCGCCAGCAGCCACGTCCGGAGCCGTTCGAACACTGAAGCTTTCTTT.

This clone was observed a few times. The chain has TRBV7-3 and TRBJ2-2; TRBD2 might be the D (6 bases). CDR3 size: 14 residues. CDR1 and CDR2 (germline): SGHTA, FQGTGA. Trimming removed 5 bases at V and 6 bases at J, with 13 bases between. DNA of the CDR3: TGTGCCAGCAGCCCCGGGACTGGAGCCGGGGAGCTGTTTTTT. Amino acid sequence: CASSPGTGAGELFF.

The rearrangement joins TRBV18 to TRBJ2-5, with D unresolved. Germline V gives CDR1 KGHSH, CDR2 LQKENI. The CDR3 loop spans 15 amino acids. V lost 3 bases to trimming and J lost 2 bases, with 13 bases between them. CDR3 region: CASSPGGFRQETQYF. CDR3 sequence (DNA): TGTGCCAGCTCACCTGGTGGGTTCCGTCAAGAGACCCAGTACTTC. Filled out from reference TRBV18 and TRBJ2-5, the complete variable domain reads NAGVMQNPRHLVRRRGQEARLRCSPMKGHSHVYWYRQLPEEGLKFMVYLQKENIIDESGMPKERFSAEFPKEGPSILRIQQVVRGDSAAYFCASSPGGFRQETQYFGPGTRLLVL.

The chain recombines TRBV2 with TRBJ2-5; TRBD2 might be the D (5 bases). V was pared by 7 bases and J by 2 bases, with 14 bases between. The V gene's germline CDR1 is SNHLY and CDR2 FYNNEI. This CDR3 region has 14 residues. As DNA, the CDR3 is TGTGCCAGCAACCGCGAGGGATTGCAAGAGACCCAGTACTTC. Its translation is CASNREGLQETQYF.

The V call is TRBV5-1, the J call TRBJ2-7, with 8 positions matching TRBD1. CDR1 is SGHRS and CDR2 is YFSETQ in the germline V gene. The CDR3 is made up of 13 amino acids. Germline trimming cut 8 bases from V and 4 bases from J; bases unmatched to any gene: 8. The CDR3 coding sequence is TGCGCCAGTTCGGACAGGGTAGGGTACGAGCAGTACTTC. As protein: CASSDRVGYEQYF.

This chain joins TRBV6-5 and TRBJ2-3, with D possibly being TRBD1 (6 bases). The germline gives CDR1 MNHEY, CDR2 SVGAGI. The CDR3 runs 12 residues. The V end lost 4 bases, the J end lost 14 bases, and 16 bases lay between the germline ends. CDR3 nucleotides: TGTGCCAGCAGTTTCGCAGGGGATAGACCGTATTTT. Its protein is CASSFAGDRPYF.

This clone is a singleton in its sample. The chain recombines TRBV2 with TRBJ1-5, with D unclear. Trimming stripped 8 bases from V and 1 base from J, with 9 bases between. Germline lookup yields CDR1 SNHLY and CDR2 FYNNEI. The CDR3 consists of 13 residues. CDR3 sequence reads: CASRATSNQPQHF. Here the CDR3 DNA reads TGTGCCAGCCGGGCTACGAGCAATCAGCCCCAGCATTTT.

The count of this clone is one. CDR3 in amino acids: CASSVGRGTGELFF. CDR3 DNA sequence: TGTGCCAGCAGTGTCGGCAGGGGCACCGGGGAGCTGTTTTTT. The chain links TRBV2 to TRBJ2-2; D is perhaps TRBD1 (6 bases). Germline V CDR1 and CDR2: SNHLY, FYNNEI. The ends were cut back, 4 bases at V and 4 bases at J, with 10 bases in the middle. There are 14 residues in the CDR3.

This chain links TRBV10-3 with TRBJ2-3; perhaps TRBD1 as D (6 bases). This CDR3 comprises 16 residues. Trimming took 4 bases from V and 3 from J, leaving 17 bases between them. The germline CDR1 and CDR2 sequences are ENHRY and SYGVKD. The CDR3 region has the DNA TGTGCCATCAGTGCAGGGGACGCGAGAGAAACAGATACGCAGTATTTT. Amino acids: CAISAGDARETDTQYF.